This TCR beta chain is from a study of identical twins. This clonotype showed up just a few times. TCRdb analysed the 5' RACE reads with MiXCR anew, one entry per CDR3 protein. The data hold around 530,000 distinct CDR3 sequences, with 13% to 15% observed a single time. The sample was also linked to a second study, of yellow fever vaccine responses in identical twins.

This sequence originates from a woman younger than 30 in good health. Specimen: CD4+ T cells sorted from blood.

CDR3 region: CASRKVGTGELFF. DNA of the CDR3: TGTGCCAGCAGGAAGGTTGGCACCGGGGAGCTGTTTTTT. The V call is TRBV27, the J call TRBJ2-2; D is uncertain. V lost 6 bases and J 4 bases, leaving 9 bases between the germline ends. Germline V gives CDR1 MNHEY, CDR2 SMNVEV (reference sequence). The CDR3 loop spans 13 amino acids.